Below are 25 T cell receptor beta chains sequenced from a single sample in a study of T cell responses to AZD1222 COVID-19 vaccine. Method: immunoSEQ multiplex PCR; TCRdb's copy keeps in-frame clones and lacks some. The top ten hold about 36% of the sample, which has some 39,000 clones, 90% seen once. The sample in question was peripheral blood, obtained 28 days after the second AZD1222 dose. The origin of the receptors is an adult who received the AZD1222 COVID-19 vaccine.

The rearrangement links TRBV4-2 to TRBJ2-1; TRBD1 agrees at 10 bases. CDR1 and CDR2 from the germline V gene are LGHNA and YNFKEQ. The CDR3 sequence is 16 residues long. V trimming: 5 bases; J trimming: 9 bases; junction bases outside the gene matches: 13. CDR3 sequence (DNA): TGTGCCAGCAGCAATCGGGACAGGGGCAAAATTTCTGAGCAGTTCTTC. It is translated as CASSNRDRGKISEQFF.

This rearrangement joins TRBV9 to TRBJ2-5; 10 bases agree with TRBD2. The V and J ends lost 2 bases and 4 bases, in that order; junction bases with no gene match: 8. The CDR3 is made up of 16 amino acids. The V gene's germline CDR1 is SGDLS and CDR2 YYNGEE. The CDR3 DNA follows: TGTGCCAGCAGCGTTGCCAGCGGGGGGGCCGGAGAGACCCAGTACTTC. This translates into CASSVASGGAGETQYF.

The chain employs TRBV5-1 and TRBJ1-1; TRBD1 is a possible D gene (6 bases). The V gene's germline CDR1 is SGHRS and CDR2 YFSETQ. Deletions cut 0 bases from V and 2 bases from J, with 11 bases between. There are 15 residues in the CDR3. CDR3 bases: TGCGCCAGCAGCTTGGGACGGGGGCCTAACACTGAAGCTTTCTTT. Its translation is CASSLGRGPNTEAFF.

This clone has a single count. V and J are TRBV6-2 or TRBV6-3 and TRBJ2-7; a weak D match, TRBD1 (5 bases). The CDR3 length is 14 residues. V was cut by 5 bases and J by 0 bases, with 11 bases left in between. Germline lookup yields CDR1 MNHEY and CDR2 SVGEGT. The CDR3 DNA sequence: TGTGCCAGCAGTCTTCGACAGAGCTCCTACGAGCAGTACTTC. Residues: CASSLRQSSYEQYF.

This chain connects TRBV13 to TRBJ2-1; D is uncertain. V lost 2 bases, J lost 7 bases, and 12 bases lay in between. Germline assignment: CDR1 PRHDT and CDR2 FYEKMQ (reference sequence). The CDR3 covers 14 residues. CDR3 coding DNA: TGTGCCAGCAGCTTAAATCTACTATCAAATGAGCAGTTCTTC. This gives the protein CASSLNLLSNEQFF. Looking up the rest from reference TRBV13 and TRBJ2-1 gives the full variable domain: AAGVIQSPRHLIKEKRETATLKCYPIPRHDTVYWYQQGPGQDPQFLISFYEKMQSDKGSIPDRFSAQQFSDYHSELNMSSLELGDSALYFCASSLNLLSNEQFFGPGTRLTVL.

This sequence joins TRBV6-5 and TRBJ2-5; D ambiguous. Trimming left V 8 bases short and J 5 bases short, with 15 bases between. The CDR3 is 13 amino acids. Germline assignment: CDR1 MNHEY and CDR2 SVGAGI. The CDR3 DNA reads TGTGCCAGCGGGCCCGGCCGTAGGGAGACCCAGTACTTC. It encodes CASGPGRRETQYF.

J is TRBJ2-1 and V is TRBV6-6; perhaps TRBD2 as D (6 bases). The CDR3 loop spans 14 amino acids. Germline values: CDR1 MNHNY, CDR2 SVGAGI (reference sequence). The ends were cut back, 0 bases at V and 5 bases at J, with 8 bases in the middle. CDR3 coding DNA: TGTGCCAGCAGTTACTCGACTAGTCACAATGAGCAGTTCTTC. Translated, it gives CASSYSTSHNEQFF.

This rearrangement joins TRBV27 to TRBJ2-3; D unresolved. Germline assignment: CDR1 MNHEY and CDR2 SMNVEV (reference sequence). This CDR3 contains 12 residues. V was clipped by 5 bases and J by 1 base, with 4 bases between them. Written as DNA, the CDR3 is TGTGCCAGCAGTCCACGCACAGATACGCAGTATTTT. This encodes CASSPRTDTQYF.

The gene calls are TRBV4-2 and TRBJ2-1, with D uncertain. V was trimmed by 4 bases and J by 0 bases, leaving 4 bases between them. Germline V lookup: CDR1 LGHNA, CDR2 YNFKEQ. The CDR3 extends over 13 amino acids. This CDR3 reads CASSPFSYNEQFF. As DNA, the CDR3 is TGTGCCAGCAGCCCATTCTCCTACAATGAGCAGTTCTTC.

This chain connects TRBV5-4 to TRBJ2-2; D not certain. The CDR3 covers 12 residues. Trimming stripped 2 bases from V and 4 bases from J, with 3 bases between. Germline loops: CDR1 SGHNT, CDR2 YYREEE (reference sequence). The CDR3, as DNA: TGTGCCAGCAGCTTTGGCACCGGGGAGCTGTTTTTT. This sequence encodes CASSFGTGELFF.

The chain links TRBV4-2 to TRBJ1-1; no clear D. CDR3 length: 13 residues. CDR1 is LGHNA and CDR2 is YNFKEQ in the germline V gene. Trimming removed 0 bases from V and 6 bases from J, with 8 bases in between. The CDR3 DNA follows: TGTGCCAGCAGCCAAGATCCGCGGTCTGAAGCTTTCTTT. Translating it yields CASSQDPRSEAFF.

This clone appeared once. This chain uses TRBV12-3 or TRBV12-4 with TRBJ2-5, with D perhaps given as TRBD1 or TRBD2 (5 bases each). V gave up 6 bases and J gave up 6 bases, with 8 bases separating them. This CDR3 spans 11 amino acids. The CDR3 is CASRGEKTQYF. Written as DNA, the CDR3 is TGTGCCAGCAGGGGGGAAAAGACCCAGTACTTC.

This clone was counted once. V usage is TRBV4-3 and J usage is TRBJ1-5; maybe TRBD1 (5 bases). CDR3 length equals 15 residues. The V end was cut by 0 bases, the J end by 5 bases, with 11 bases between. Germline V gene sequence: CDR1 LGHNA, CDR2 YSLEER. The CDR3 nucleotides are TGCGCCAGCAGCCAAGATGGGGGAATCGATCAGCCCCAGCATTTT. Translating gives CASSQDGGIDQPQHF.

J is TRBJ1-1 and V is TRBV7-9, with D unclear. V lost 5 bases to trimming and J lost 4 bases, with 5 bases between them. CDR1 is SEHNR and CDR2 is FQNEAQ in the germline V gene (reference sequence). The CDR3 loop spans 11 amino acids. The CDR3 loop reads CASSVVTEAFF. Written as DNA, the CDR3 is TGTGCCAGCAGCGTCGTCACTGAAGCTTTCTTT.

The chain combines TRBV6-5 with TRBJ2-2; 11 bases are a match to TRBD1. Unmatched junction bases numbered 3, after V lost 9 bases and J lost 3 bases. Germline V gives CDR1 MNHEY, CDR2 SVGAGI. CDR3 size: 14 residues. CDR3 region: CASRGQGDTGELFF. CDR3 in DNA: TGTGCCAGTCGGGGACAGGGGGACACCGGGGAGCTGTTTTTT.

V usage is TRBV15 and J usage is TRBJ1-5, with D possibly TRBD1 on 6 matching bases. Trimming pared 4 bases from V and 5 bases from J, leaving 9 bases between. CDR1 and CDR2 (germline): LNHNV, YYDKDF (reference sequence). The length of the CDR3 is 13 residues. CDR3 protein: CATSMGGDQPQHF. As DNA, the CDR3 is TGTGCCACCAGCATGGGGGGCGATCAGCCCCAGCATTTT.

This chain joins TRBV5-4 and TRBJ2-4, with TRBD1 identical over 8 bases. The CDR3 is 15 residues long. J was trimmed by 1 base and V by 4 bases; bases with no gene match: 4. Looked up from germline, CDR1 is SGHNT and CDR2 is YYREEE (reference sequence). The CDR3 region is CASSVRQGAKNIQYF. For the CDR3, the DNA is TGTGCCAGCAGCGTTAGACAGGGGGCCAAAAACATTCAGTACTTC. Filled out from reference TRBV5-4 and TRBJ2-4, the complete variable domain reads ETGVTQSPTHLIKTRGQQVTLRCSSQSGHNTVSWYQQALGQGPQFIFQYYREEENGRGNFPPRFSGLQFPNYSSELNVNALELDDSALYLCASSVRQGAKNIQYFGAGTRLSVL.

The V call is TRBV29-1, the J call TRBJ1-2; D gene uncertain. CDR1 is SQVTM, CDR2 ANQGSEA, per germline. V dropped 4 bases and J dropped 7 bases, with 4 bases sitting between them. The CDR3 loop spans 9 amino acids. In nucleotides, the CDR3 is TGCAGCGTTGTGGGTGGCTACACCTTC. Translated: CSVVGGYTF. The variable domain in full, completed from reference TRBV29-1 and TRBJ1-2, reads SAVISQKPSRDICQRGTSLTIQCQVDSQVTMMFWYRQQPGQSLTLIATANQGSEATYESGFVIDKFPISRPNLTFSTLTVSNMSPEDSSIYLCSVVGGYTFGSGTRLTVV.

This chain links TRBV2 with TRBJ2-7; D is perhaps TRBD1 or TRBD2 (6 bases each). The CDR3 length is 13 residues. Trimming shortened V by 8 bases and J by 3 bases, and 14 bases separated the two germline ends. Germline CDR1 and CDR2: SNHLY and FYNNEI. Written as DNA, the CDR3 is TGTGCCAGCGATAGGAGGGGGAACTACGAGCAGTACTTC. Translated: CASDRRGNYEQYF.

This clone is a singleton in its sample. The CDR3 region has the DNA TGTGCCGCATCGAGGGGGGGAAACTATGGCTACACCTTC. As protein: CAASRGGNYGYTF. V and J are TRBV19 and TRBJ1-2; possible D gene TRBD1, 6 bases. CDR3 length: 13 amino acids. The V end was cut by 11 bases, the J end by 2 bases, with 15 bases between. The germline V gene encodes CDR1 LNHDA and CDR2 SQIVND (reference sequence).

The rearrangement joins TRBV5-6 to TRBJ2-3; D gene uncertain. The germline V gene encodes CDR1 SGHDT and CDR2 YYEEEE. The CDR3 consists of 11 residues. V was cut by 6 bases and J by 1 base, with 3 bases left in between. CDR3 in amino acids: CASKGTDTQYF. As DNA, the CDR3 is TGTGCCAGCAAAGGCACAGATACGCAGTATTTT.

In this sample, this clone turned up once. This chain connects TRBV18 to TRBJ2-7; D gene unclear. Trimming shortened V by 6 bases and J by 6 bases, and 15 bases separated the two germline ends. The CDR3 spans 13 residues. Germline V gene data show CDR1 as KGHSH and CDR2 as LQKENI. The DNA of the CDR3 is TGTGCCAGCTCGTACGAGAGGAAGGGCGAGCAGTACTTC. Its translation is CASSYERKGEQYF.

The chain recombines TRBV20-1 with TRBJ1-2, with D unresolved. Germline assignment: CDR1 DFQATT and CDR2 SNEGSKA (reference sequence). The V end lost 6 bases, the J end lost 3 bases, and 5 bases lay between the germline ends. The CDR3 extends over 10 amino acids. The CDR3 bases are TGCAGTGCGGAGTACTATGGCTACACCTTC. Translated: CSAEYYGYTF.

The chain is built from TRBV4-3 and TRBJ2-7; D is ambiguous. The CDR3 covers 14 residues. Deletions cut 0 bases from V and 4 bases from J, with 10 bases between. Germline CDR1 LGHNA, CDR2 YSLEER. CDR3 in amino acids: CASSQDPGVYEQYF. CDR3 nucleotide sequence: TGCGCCAGCAGCCAAGATCCCGGCGTTTACGAGCAGTACTTC.

The rearrangement uses TRBV12-3 or TRBV12-4 and TRBJ2-1; D gene unclear. The CDR3 loop spans 13 amino acids. Trimming stripped 2 bases from V and 5 bases from J, with 7 bases between. CDR3 in amino acids: CASSLPGDNEQFF. CDR3 DNA: TGTGCCAGCAGTTTACCCGGCGACAATGAGCAGTTCTTC.